One sample yielded the 11 T cell receptor beta chains listed below, sequenced in a study of T cell repertoires in cytomegalovirus infection. Each CDR3 protein is one row after TCRdb ran MiXCR on the reads. The table shows about 920,000 distinct CDR3 sequences, with roughly 31% occurring only once. Antigens for these TCRs are unknown. The sequencing here drew on cultured CD8+ T cells from PBMCs, taken from culture after CMV antigen stimulation. The receptor set was obtained from a human donor in good health (CMV status not recorded). Some clones in this sample may be carry-over from other donors' samples.

This clonotype was seen only a few times. The chain is built from TRBV27 and TRBJ1-1; TRBD1 might be the D (6 bases). With 3 bases removed from V and 0 bases from J, the gap between germline ends came to 14 bases. The CDR3 is 16 amino acids. Germline CDR1 and CDR2: MNHEY and SMNVEV (reference sequence). The CDR3 reads CASSFDVGGLNTEAFF. The CDR3 bases are TGTGCCAGCAGTTTTGATGTGGGGGGCCTGAACACTGAAGCTTTCTTT.

The chain links TRBV7-4 to TRBJ2-1; D is unclear. CDR1 is SGHVT and CDR2 is SQSDAQ in the germline V gene. Trimming pared 2 bases from V and 3 bases from J, leaving 11 bases between. The CDR3 sequence is 15 residues long. The DNA for the CDR3 is TGTGCCAGCAGCTTACGAGACATGGTCTACAATGAGCAGTTCTTC. Amino acid sequence: CASSLRDMVYNEQFF.

This clonotype showed up just a few times. The chain has TRBV12-3 or TRBV12-4 and TRBJ1-2; tentative D call: TRBD1 (5 bases). The CDR3 runs to 14 residues. Deletions cut 5 bases from V and 8 bases from J, with 18 bases between. The CDR3 sequence is CASSPTGGGVGYTF. The CDR3 bases are TGTGCCAGCAGTCCTACCGGGGGGGGGGTAGGCTACACCTTC.

The V and J genes are TRBV10-3 and TRBJ2-7, with D unresolved. Trimming took 5 bases from V and 1 from J, leaving 3 bases between them. Germline values: CDR1 ENHRY, CDR2 SYGVKD. The CDR3 has 11 residues. The CDR3 nucleotides read TGTGCCATCAGTAATTCCTACGAGCAGTACTTC. Its protein is CAISNSYEQYF.

This clonotype occurred a few times. The chain recombines TRBV12-3 or TRBV12-4 with TRBJ2-3; tentative D call: TRBD2 (7 bases). V was cut by 6 bases and J by 3 bases, with 19 bases left in between. The CDR3 extends over 16 amino acids. The CDR3 region has the DNA TGTGCCAGCAGCCCCCCTGGAGGGGGGGTGACAGATACGCAGTATTTT. Its protein is CASSPPGGGVTDTQYF.

The sample holds a few counts of this clonotype. The chain couples TRBV27 to TRBJ2-1, with 10 bases aligning to TRBD2. After removal of 5 bases from V and 6 bases from J, the junction contained 10 bases not matched to a gene. Germline CDR1 and CDR2: MNHEY and SMNVEV (reference sequence). This CDR3 region has 16 residues. The CDR3: CASSLRLAGGTNEQFF. CDR3 in DNA: TGTGCCAGCAGTCTCCGACTAGCGGGCGGGACCAATGAGCAGTTCTTC.

This chain uses TRBV2 with TRBJ2-1, with TRBD2 identical over 9 bases. Trimming took 3 bases from V and 4 from J; bases not matched to a gene: 7. The CDR3 sequence is 16 residues long. Germline-derived CDR1 and CDR2 are SNHLY and FYNNEI. CDR3 sequence reads: CASSDLSGGLYNEQFF. Written as DNA, the CDR3 is TGTGCCAGCAGTGACCTTAGCGGGGGCCTATACAATGAGCAGTTCTTC.

With regard to this clonotype: With a much larger clone just one base away, this may be a read error. The chain is built from TRBV7-9 and TRBJ2-3; 12 positions match TRBD2. The CDR3 runs to 15 residues. Trimming removed 11 bases from V and 2 bases from J; junction bases left unmatched: 8. From germline, CDR1 is SEHNR and CDR2 FQNEAQ (reference sequence). The CDR3, as DNA: TGTGCCTGGGCTAGCGGGGGGGCGGACACAGATACGCAGTATTTT. This translates into CAWASGGADTDTQYF.

The chain combines TRBV6-2 or TRBV6-3 with TRBJ2-2, with D tentatively TRBD1 (5 bases). Deletions cut 10 bases from V and 3 bases from J, with 15 bases between. CDR3 size: 14 residues. The germline gives CDR1 MNHEY, CDR2 SVGEGT. In nucleotides, the CDR3 is TGTGCCACCCGACCGACAGACTACACCGGGGAGCTGTTTTTT. This gives the protein CATRPTDYTGELFF.

The V gene is TRBV27, the J gene TRBJ2-1, with D perhaps TRBD2 (5 bases). Trimming took off 6 bases at V and 0 bases at J, with 15 bases between the two ends. Germline lookup yields CDR1 MNHEY and CDR2 SMNVEV (reference sequence). The CDR3 runs 16 residues. The CDR3 DNA reads TGTGCCAGCAGCCAAGTTACGGGGAACTCCTACAATGAGCAGTTCTTC. It translates to CASSQVTGNSYNEQFF.

The V call is TRBV7-3, the J call TRBJ2-5, with TRBD2 matching 11 bases. Trimming cost V 5 bases and J 2 bases; bases outside gene matches: 4. CDR3 length: 15 residues. CDR1 is SGHTA and CDR2 is FQGTGA in the germline V gene. CDR3 DNA sequence: TGTGCCAGCAGCCCTAGCGGGGGGCAACAAGAGACCCAGTACTTC. This sequence encodes CASSPSGGQQETQYF.